The entry below describes one TCR beta chain. Its target is unknown. The CDR3 is made up of 14 amino acids. V lost 3 bases, J lost 2 bases, and 9 bases lay in between. Germline V gene lookup returns CDR1 SGHAT and CDR2 FQDESV (reference sequence). This sample's treatment: treatment-naive control, cytoreductive nephrectomy. Clones were read by immunoSEQ multiplex PCR, and TCRdb kept only the in-frame ones, dropping some. Among roughly 12,000 clones listed, around 65% were seen once. The data belong to a study of radiation and T cells in renal cell carcinoma. Whole-study results and caveats: Dominant CDR3 motifs occupied more repertoire in irradiated than control tumors.

This sample comprised tumor tissue, obtained from a patient whose treatment was nephrectomy without radiotherapy. This TCR came from a woman of 80 years or more with renal cell carcinoma. The J gene is TRBJ2-3, the V gene TRBV11-1; D is undetermined. The CDR3 coding sequence is TGTGCCAGCAGCTTCGACCGAGTCACAGATACGCAGTATTTT. This translates into CASSFDRVTDTQYF.